A single sample is the source of the 22 T cell receptor beta chains below, sequenced in a study of blood T cell repertoires in COVID-19. Using immunoSEQ multiplex PCR, the repertoire was profiled, and TCRdb retains in-frame clones only, with some absent. The sample holds about 200,000 clones, more than 75% seen once. Source material: PBMCs or T cells enriched from blood (not recorded which). These TCRs come from a man aged 40-55 years with acute COVID-19.

V usage is TRBV4-1 and J usage is TRBJ1-5, with D perhaps matching TRBD1 (5 bases). The CDR3 is made up of 16 amino acids. V gave up 2 bases and J gave up 0 bases, with 11 bases separating them. Per germline, CDR1 MGHRA and CDR2 YSYEKL. The CDR3, as DNA: TGCGCCAGCAGCCAAATCCAGGGAGGTAGCAATCAGCCCCAGCATTTT. Its protein product is CASSQIQGGSNQPQHF.

V is TRBV7-8 and J is TRBJ2-7, with TRBD1 matching 7 bases. Trimming at V came to 1 base and at J to 0 bases, leaving 3 bases not matched to a gene. CDR1 is SGHVS and CDR2 is FQNEAQ in the germline V gene. CDR3 length: 15 residues. The CDR3 DNA sequence: TGTGCCAGCAGCTTAGTTGCAGGGGGCTCCTACGAGCAGTACTTC. This codes for CASSLVAGGSYEQYF.

This clone was seen only once. This chain joins TRBV4-1 and TRBJ2-7; perhaps TRBD2 as D (6 bases). The CDR3 is 16 amino acids. Trimming cost V 5 bases and J 12 bases, with 29 bases left between them. CDR1 and CDR2 from the germline V gene are MGHRA and YSYEKL. DNA of the CDR3: TGCGCCAGCAGCACCACCCCGGGACTCTACTCACGGCGGACGTACTTC. It encodes CASSTTPGLYSRRTYF.

This chain joins TRBV6-5 and TRBJ2-5; the match to TRBD2 covers 7 bases. This CDR3 comprises 14 residues. The trim removed 6 bases at V and 4 bases at J, leaving 8 bases unmatched. Germline loops: CDR1 MNHEY, CDR2 SVGAGI. The CDR3 loop reads CASRNRDYAETQYF. In DNA form, the CDR3 reads TGTGCCAGCAGAAACCGGGACTACGCAGAGACCCAGTACTTC.

The chain links TRBV7-9 to TRBJ2-2, with unresolved D. Trimming shortened V by 4 bases and J by 5 bases, and 5 bases separated the two germline ends. CDR3 length: 12 amino acids. Germline CDR1 is SEHNR and CDR2 is FQNEAQ (reference sequence). CDR3 sequence: CASSSVTGELFF. CDR3 nucleotides: TGTGCCAGCAGCTCAGTGACCGGGGAGCTGTTTTTT.

The gene calls are TRBV5-4 and TRBJ2-5; perhaps TRBD2 as D (5 bases). Deletions cut 3 bases from V and 3 bases from J, with 12 bases between. Germline-derived CDR1 and CDR2 are SGHNT and YYREEE (reference sequence). The CDR3 length is 14 residues. This CDR3 is CASSSAVAEETQYF. As DNA, the CDR3 is TGTGCCAGCAGCTCAGCGGTGGCGGAAGAGACCCAGTACTTC.

This sequence joins TRBV12-5 and TRBJ1-2; 7 bases match TRBD1. CDR1 LGHNT and CDR2 FRNRAP come from the germline V gene. J lost 8 bases, V lost 6 bases, and 9 bases had no gene match. CDR3 size: 13 residues. CDR3 DNA: TGTGCTAGTGGGGACAGGCTCTCTGCAGGCTACACCTTC. Its protein is CASGDRLSAGYTF.

The V call is TRBV6-5, the J call TRBJ2-1; TRBD2 matches 10 bases. V gave up 4 bases and J gave up 7 bases; unmatched junction bases: 4. Germline V gene data show CDR1 as MNHEY and CDR2 as SVGAGI. The length of the CDR3 is 14 residues. CDR3 residues: CASSFSSGRNEQFF. CDR3 nucleotide sequence: TGTGCCAGCAGTTTCTCTAGCGGGAGAAATGAGCAGTTCTTC.

This chain links TRBV7-9 with TRBJ1-2; TRBD1 matches 8 bases. V gave up 5 bases and J gave up 0 bases; unmatched junction bases: 5. This CDR3 has 15 amino acids. CDR1 SEHNR and CDR2 FQNEAQ come from the germline V gene (reference sequence). The CDR3 DNA sequence: TGTGCCAGCAGCCTCGACAGGGGAGCTAACTATGGCTACACCTTC. Translated: CASSLDRGANYGYTF.

The chain joins TRBV27 to TRBJ2-2, with D possibly matching TRBD1 (6 bases). Germline lookup yields CDR1 MNHEY and CDR2 SMNVEV (reference sequence). This CDR3 is 16 amino acids long. The V end lost 5 bases, the J end lost 5 bases, and 18 bases lay between the germline ends. The CDR3 bases are TGTGCCAGCAGTCCCGCTCGGGACATAATTACCGGGGAGCTGTTTTTT. It yields the protein CASSPARDIITGELFF.

Remarks on this clone: Other DNA sequences in the sample encode the same CDR3. This rearrangement joins TRBV2 to TRBJ2-7; weak D call: TRBD1 (5 bases). The CDR3 spans 13 residues. The V end lost 2 bases, the J end lost 4 bases, and 9 bases lay between the germline ends. From germline, CDR1 is SNHLY and CDR2 FYNNEI. CDR3 region: CASSETQGYEQYF. The CDR3 DNA reads as TGTGCCAGCAGTGAAACTCAGGGTTACGAGCAGTACTTC.

The chain uses TRBV28 and TRBJ1-6, with 7 positions matching TRBD1. V lost 6 bases, J lost 10 bases, and 9 bases stayed unmatched. Germline values: CDR1 MDHEN, CDR2 SYDVKM. The CDR3 length is 14 residues. CDR3 sequence reads: CASSPTGDGSPLHF. CDR3 in DNA: TGTGCCAGCAGCCCTACAGGGGACGGGTCACCCCTCCACTTT.

This chain uses TRBV7-2 with TRBJ2-7; 9 nucleotides align to TRBD2. CDR3 length: 18 amino acids. Looked up from germline, CDR1 is SGHTA and CDR2 is FQGNSA. Trimming at V came to 5 bases and at J to 2 bases, leaving 16 bases not matched to a gene. DNA for the CDR3: TGTGCCAGCAGCCCGCCGCACCGACTAGCGGAGAGGACCTACGAGCAGTACTTC. Its protein is CASSPPHRLAERTYEQYF.

This clone was detected only a few times. The chain joins TRBV5-6 to TRBJ1-2; D call uncertain. The CDR3 has 11 amino acids. V was cut by 0 bases and J by 7 bases, with 4 bases left in between. Germline V gene sequence: CDR1 SGHDT, CDR2 YYEEEE. The CDR3 loop is CASSLALGYTF. The DNA for the CDR3 is TGTGCCAGCAGCTTGGCTCTTGGCTACACCTTC.

The rearrangement uses TRBV9 and TRBJ2-3; 13 bases agree with TRBD2. The CDR3 extends over 17 amino acids. V lost 4 bases and J lost 4; bases outside the gene matches: 9. Germline-derived CDR1 and CDR2 are SGDLS and YYNGEE. Written as DNA, the CDR3 is TGTGCCAGCAGCACCCGGGGAGGACTAGCGGGAGCAGATACGCAGTATTTT. Amino acids: CASSTRGGLAGADTQYF.

This chain joins TRBV27 and TRBJ1-5, with D tentatively TRBD1 (5 bases). Trimming stripped 8 bases from V and 4 bases from J, with 9 bases between. The germline gives CDR1 MNHEY, CDR2 SMNVEV (reference sequence). This CDR3 contains 12 residues. This CDR3 is CASGQGNQPQHF. CDR3 bases: TGTGCCAGCGGGCAGGGTAATCAGCCCCAGCATTTT.

This chain uses TRBV5-6 with TRBJ2-2; possible D gene TRBD2, 5 bases. The length of the CDR3 is 16 residues. Per the germline V gene, CDR1 is SGHDT and CDR2 is YYEEEE. Trimming cost V 4 bases and J 3 bases, with 16 bases left between them. The CDR3 loop is CASSRRGSWDTGELFF. The CDR3 bases are TGTGCCAGCAGCCGACGGGGTTCGTGGGACACCGGGGAGCTGTTTTTT.

The genes are TRBV2 and TRBJ2-1; TRBD2 agrees at 9 bases. The trim removed 2 bases at V and 9 bases at J, leaving 14 bases unmatched. Germline loops: CDR1 SNHLY, CDR2 FYNNEI. This CDR3 comprises 17 residues. CDR3 sequence (DNA): TGTGCCAGCAGTGAAAGGGGCGGGAGGGACGGCATGGGTGAGCAGTTCTTC. Residues: CASSERGGRDGMGEQFF.

The chain employs TRBV28 and TRBJ1-4; TRBD1 is a possible D gene (6 bases). This CDR3 region has 17 residues. Germline V lookup: CDR1 MDHEN, CDR2 SYDVKM. Trimming left V 5 bases short and J 0 bases short, with 16 bases between. The DNA of the CDR3 is TGTGCCAGCAGTCCGCCGGGGGGGGCAGCAACTAATGAAAAACTGTTTTTT. Its translation is CASSPPGGAATNEKLFF.

The chain is built from TRBV3-1 (or the pseudogene TRBV3-2) and TRBJ1-2; 7 nucleotides match TRBD1. V gave up 3 bases and J gave up 4 bases; unmatched junction bases: 8. The CDR3 is 15 residues long. Germline V gene sequence: CDR1 LGHDT, CDR2 YNNKEL (reference sequence). The CDR3 region is CASSQSGQNFYGYTF. The CDR3 nucleotides read TGTGCCAGCAGCCAGTCGGGACAGAACTTCTATGGCTACACCTTC.

The table lists this clone with a count of one. The chain combines TRBV19 with TRBJ2-7; TRBD1 aligns across 7 bases. Germline trimming cut 3 bases from V and 3 bases from J; bases unmatched to any gene: 14. Germline lookup yields CDR1 LNHDA and CDR2 SQIVND (reference sequence). The CDR3 consists of 17 residues. In DNA form, the CDR3 reads TGTGCCAGTAGTATTGCGACAGGGTTGTACTCCGGCTACGAGCAGTACTTC. It encodes CASSIATGLYSGYEQYF.

The chain couples TRBV5-1 to TRBJ2-1, with TRBD1 matching over 9 bases. Germline-derived CDR1 and CDR2 are SGHRS and YFSETQ. The V and J ends lost 4 bases and 5 bases, in that order; junction bases with no gene match: 4. The CDR3 extends over 14 amino acids. The CDR3 region is CASSERTGDNEQFF. CDR3 bases: TGCGCCAGCAGCGAAAGGACAGGGGACAATGAGCAGTTCTTC.